This paragraph reports one T cell receptor (beta chain). What this receptor recognizes is not known. Within one base of it there is no much larger clone, and no base qualities were kept. The sample is drawn from a study of T cell responses to AZD1222 COVID-19 vaccine (dated by TCRdb to 2020 to 2022). Notes on the research overall: Because spike-specific TCR depth and breadth did not differ between the two schedules, AZD1222 recipients who got a second dose at roughly 4 weeks were pooled with those who got a second dose at roughly 12 weeks. A total of more than 230 trial participants underwent TCR sequencing, of whom about 200 received two doses of AZD1222 and 26 received two doses of the MenACWY control vaccine. Trial participants were enrolled into age subgroups of 18-55, 56-69 and 70-plus years, which contained approximately 150, 28 and 58 TCR-sequenced participants, respectively.

Overall study results and their limits: Epitopes outside the regions mutated in the B.1.351 and B.1.1.7 variants were reportedly recognized by nearly half of the unique spike-specific TCRs. The 56-69-year group was small, and its depth increase did not reach significance, likely because of low power. No day 14 peak-response samples were available, so repertoires were characterized only after the peak T cell response. After two AZD1222 doses, spike-specific TCR breadth and depth were significantly higher than at day 0 and than in MenACWY recipients. Participants were mostly white British, with more females than males. The authors suggested clonal diversity may have been underestimated. Conclusions about previously exposed vaccinees were limited because only six or seven AZD1222 recipients were SARS-CoV-2 seropositive at baseline. Vaccine-associated CD4 TCRs spanned the whole spike protein, with dominant responses in regions 160-218 and 743-854.

The CDR3 regions of human TCRbeta chains were analyzed by immunosequencing. Processing in the source paper ran as follows. TCRs in the repertoires were compared against a reference library of SARS-CoV-2-specific TCRs that had been generated with the MIRA antigen-specificity platform. Breadth was defined as the fraction of unique TCRs that were SARS-CoV-2-associated. Depth was defined as the fraction of total T cells that were SARS-CoV-2-associated. Using the MIRA data, each spike-specific TCR was assigned both to the spike region to which the TCR was reactive and to a CD4 or CD8 class. Log10-transformed breadth and depth values were compared by one-way ANOVA with Sidak's multiple comparisons tests. The immuneACCESS repertoire file appears here via TCRdb, limited to in-frame rearrangements. These files lack a portion of the clones; in checked studies, under half of the deficit traces to unresolved V genes, and the cause of the others is not known. Clone size and V and J calls were adopted from that table, with D and trimming inferred from the DNA. In this sample the table shows 110,000 or so clones, 82% of which occur a single time. The top ten clonotypes cover 5% of the sample.

The CDR3 measures 15 amino acids from cysteine to phenylalanine. Left in the record is the CDR3 DNA by itself, 45 bases read in frame from the first base. From a lookup of the germline V gene, CDR1 and CDR2 are MNHEY and SVGAGI. Trimming takes 2 bases off V and 8 bases off J; junction bases not matched to a gene: 7. Read against the paper, the sample's time point label means: baseline before first vaccination. The vaccinee samples were drawn from two UK trials, COV001 and COV002, one of which was a single-blind randomized controlled phase 2/3 trial testing AZD1222 (ChAdOx1 nCoV-19) in healthy adults. For TCRbeta chain sequencing, PBMC samples were collected from trial participants at day 0 and at day 28 after the second dose.

The clonotype comes from an adult in good health. The sequence links TRBV6-5 to TRBJ2-1; 9 bases in the junction line up with TRBD2. The sequenced sample was peripheral blood, obtained on day 0 of AZD1222 vaccination. This receptor carries the CDR3 CASSYVGGGVDEQFF. The DNA sequence is TGTGCCAGCAGTTACGTGGGCGGGGGGGTTGATGAGCAGTTCTTC.